Below, 5 T cell receptor beta chains from the same sample are listed, as sequenced in a study of CD8 T cells in Susac syndrome. An amount of RNA that ranged from roughly 0.5 to 1 ug was reverse transcribed with random hexamers. TCRdb ran MiXCR on the immunoSEQ multiplex PCR reads and lists one entry per CDR3 protein. The sample records around 200,000 distinct CDR3 sequences, approximately 95% being singletons. Material for sequencing was CD4+ T cells from PBMCs. These receptors all come from a human donor with multiple sclerosis.

The chain is built from TRBV20-1 and TRBJ2-7; 8 nucleotides line up with TRBD1. The CDR3 covers 14 residues. V lost 5 bases to trimming and J lost 2 bases; unmatched junction nucleotides: 8. In germline, CDR1 is DFQATT, CDR2 SNEGSKA (reference sequence). The CDR3 bases are TGCAGTGCTTATACCGGGACAGGAACCTACGAGCAGTACTTC. Its translation: CSAYTGTGTYEQYF.

The chain links TRBV5-1 to TRBJ2-1; tentative D call: TRBD1 (5 bases). This CDR3 spans 13 amino acids. Trimming removed 6 bases at V and 0 bases at J, with 7 bases between. CDR1 SGHRS and CDR2 YFSETQ come from the germline V gene. The chain's CDR3 is CASTRVSYNEQFF. Here the CDR3 DNA reads TGCGCCAGCACCAGGGTCTCCTACAATGAGCAGTTCTTC.

The chain links TRBV5-1 to TRBJ1-2; 12 bases match TRBD1. From germline, CDR1 is SGHRS and CDR2 YFSETQ. The CDR3 extends over 15 amino acids. Germline trimming cut 1 base from V and 7 bases from J; bases unmatched to any gene: 5. CDR3 sequence (DNA): TGCGCCAGCAGCTTGTCGGGACAGGGGGCTGTTGGCTACACCTTC. Protein: CASSLSGQGAVGYTF.

This clonotype was recorded once. This chain uses TRBV4-3 with TRBJ2-3; TRBD2 matches at 7 bases. Looked up from germline, CDR1 is LGHNA and CDR2 is YSLEER. CDR3 length: 15 amino acids. V lost 1 base to trimming and J lost 4 bases; unmatched junction nucleotides: 5. The CDR3 sequence is CASSQGAGVSDTQYF. CDR3 sequence (DNA): TGCGCCAGCAGCCAAGGGGCGGGGGTCTCAGATACGCAGTATTTT.

J is TRBJ1-4 and V is TRBV6-5; D remains ambiguous. CDR3 length: 15 residues. The V end was cut by 5 bases, the J end by 6 bases, with 16 bases between. Germline CDR1 reads MNHEY; CDR2 reads SVGAGI. DNA of the CDR3: TGTGCCAGCAGTAGGCCCGACTTCCTCCATGAAAAACTGTTTTTT. This sequence encodes CASSRPDFLHEKLFF.